This TCR beta chain was sequenced for a study of cytomegalovirus exposure and HLA in healthy donors. Broader study findings: In vitro work confirmed that a few CMV-associated chains recognize CMV antigens. In an earlier analysis, in roughly 600 donors, most V segments appeared productive either ~87% or ~30% of the time.

The CDR3 has 15 residues. Trimming removed 6 bases at V and 1 base at J, with 15 bases between. Germline V CDR1 and CDR2: SNHLY, FYNNEI. As for this clone: Its antigen is undetermined.

PCR was performed using 60 Vbeta and 13 Jbeta primers. TCRdb keeps only in-frame clones here, not all; method: immunoSEQ multiplex PCR. The sample gives 200,000 or so clones, about 72% of which show up once; around 4% is in the top ten. The study sampled nominally healthy donors, though unrecorded immune exposures were likely. The source of this sequence is a male donor in good health and CMV-seronegative. The sample taken for sequencing was PBMCs. The V and J genes are TRBV2 and TRBJ1-1, with D perhaps matching TRBD1 (6 bases). The CDR3 DNA follows: TGTGCCAGCAGCCAAGGGGGGGGCGAGAACACTGAAGCTTTCTTT. Residues: CASSQGGGENTEAFF.